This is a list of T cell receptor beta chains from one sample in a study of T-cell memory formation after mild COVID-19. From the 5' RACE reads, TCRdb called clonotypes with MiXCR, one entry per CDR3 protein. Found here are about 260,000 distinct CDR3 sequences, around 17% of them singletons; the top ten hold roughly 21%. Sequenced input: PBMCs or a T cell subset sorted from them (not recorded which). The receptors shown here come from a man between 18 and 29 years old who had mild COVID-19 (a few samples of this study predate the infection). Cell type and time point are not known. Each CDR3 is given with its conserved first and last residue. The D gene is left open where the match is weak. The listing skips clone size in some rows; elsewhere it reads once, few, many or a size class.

CDR3 DNA: TGCAGTGCTGATAGCGGGGGGGCAGGAGAGACCCAGTACTTC
CDR3 protein: CSADSGGAGETQYF
CDR3 length: 14
D gene: TRBD2
clone size: NA
J gene: TRBJ2-5
V gene: TRBV20-1

CDR3 DNA: TGTGCCAGCAAGAGGACAGGGTACCTACGGTTCGCGAACACCGGGGAGCTGTTTTTT
CDR3 protein: CASKRTGYLRFANTGELFF
CDR3 length: 19
D gene: TRBD1
clone size: NA
J gene: TRBJ2-2
V gene: TRBV6-2/TRBV6-3

CDR3 DNA: TGTGCCAGCAGCCGGTGGGGGGCGCGGGGCTACACCTTC
CDR3 protein: CASSRWGARGYTF
CDR3 length: 13
D gene: NA
clone size: few
J gene: TRBJ1-2
V gene: TRBV5-6

CDR3 DNA: TGTGCCAGCAGCTTGGACCTGGGCCCCTATAGGACAGGGAACACTGAAGCTTTCTTT
CDR3 protein: CASSLDLGPYRTGNTEAFF
CDR3 length: 19
D gene: TRBD1
clone size: NA
J gene: TRBJ1-1
V gene: TRBV7-9

CDR3 DNA: TGTGCCAGCAGCACCGGGACAGCCTACGAGCAGTACTTC
CDR3 protein: CASSTGTAYEQYF
CDR3 length: 13
D gene: TRBD1
clone size: many
J gene: TRBJ2-7
V gene: TRBV12-3/TRBV12-4

CDR3 DNA: TGTGCCAGCAGCACCCGGGGACAGGGGTCCTACAATGAGCAGTTCTTC
CDR3 protein: CASSTRGQGSYNEQFF
CDR3 length: 16
D gene: TRBD1
clone size: NA
J gene: TRBJ2-1
V gene: TRBV11-2

CDR3 DNA: TGTGCCAGCAGCCCGGGACTAGCGGCGGGGGATACGCAGTATTTT
CDR3 protein: CASSPGLAAGDTQYF
CDR3 length: 15
D gene: TRBD2
clone size: few
J gene: TRBJ2-3
V gene: TRBV7-9

CDR3 DNA: TGTGCCAGCAGCTTTGGAGGGGGGGAGAACAATGAGCAGTTCTTC
CDR3 protein: CASSFGGGENNEQFF
CDR3 length: 15
D gene: NA
clone size: NA
J gene: TRBJ2-1
V gene: TRBV7-6

CDR3 DNA: TGCGCCAGCAGCTCGGACATAACTAATGAAAAACTGTTTTTT
CDR3 protein: CASSSDITNEKLFF
CDR3 length: 14
D gene: NA
clone size: many
J gene: TRBJ1-4
V gene: TRBV5-1

CDR3 DNA: TGTGCCAGCAGTTTAGTCCTGGGGCTGGCGTACGAGCAGTACTTC
CDR3 protein: CASSLVLGLAYEQYF
CDR3 length: 15
D gene: NA
clone size: NA
J gene: TRBJ2-7
V gene: TRBV12-3/TRBV12-4

CDR3 DNA: TGTGCCAGCAGCAAGGCGGGGGGGTCAGAGACCCAGTACTTC
CDR3 protein: CASSKAGGSETQYF
CDR3 length: 14
D gene: TRBD2
clone size: NA
J gene: TRBJ2-5
V gene: TRBV2

CDR3 DNA: TGTGCCAGCAGATATACCAGGGGGGGCGAAGAGACCCAGTACTTC
CDR3 protein: CASRYTRGGEETQYF
CDR3 length: 15
D gene: NA
clone size: NA
J gene: TRBJ2-5
V gene: TRBV11-2

CDR3 DNA: TGTGCCAGTAGTCCGGGGACAGCATTGTTATATGGCTACACCTTC
CDR3 protein: CASSPGTALLYGYTF
CDR3 length: 15
D gene: TRBD1
clone size: NA
J gene: TRBJ1-2
V gene: TRBV19

CDR3 DNA: TGCGCCAGCAGCCTTTGGGGCGGGGGGGACAATGAGCAGTTCTTC
CDR3 protein: CASSLWGGGDNEQFF
CDR3 length: 15
D gene: TRBD2
clone size: few
J gene: TRBJ2-1
V gene: TRBV5-1

CDR3 DNA: TGTGCCAGCAATGCAGGCTCAACTAATGAAAAACTGTTTTTT
CDR3 protein: CASNAGSTNEKLFF
CDR3 length: 14
D gene: NA
clone size: few
J gene: TRBJ1-4
V gene: TRBV6-1

CDR3 DNA: TGCGCCAGCAGCATGGAACCACGGACCTACGAGCAGTACTTC
CDR3 protein: CASSMEPRTYEQYF
CDR3 length: 14
D gene: NA
clone size: few
J gene: TRBJ2-7
V gene: TRBV5-1

CDR3 DNA: TGCGCCAGCCGGTTCCTTGCTGACACCGGGGAGCTGTTTTTT
CDR3 protein: CASRFLADTGELFF
CDR3 length: 14
D gene: NA
clone size: NA
J gene: TRBJ2-2
V gene: TRBV5-1

CDR3 DNA: TGCGCCAGCAGCTTTGTCCAGGACAGAGGCTACACCTTC
CDR3 protein: CASSFVQDRGYTF
CDR3 length: 13
D gene: NA
clone size: NA
J gene: TRBJ1-2
V gene: TRBV5-1

CDR3 DNA: TGCAGTGCTCCAAAGGGTACCTATGAAGCTTTCTTT
CDR3 protein: CSAPKGTYEAFF
CDR3 length: 12
D gene: NA
clone size: NA
J gene: TRBJ1-1
V gene: TRBV20-1

CDR3 DNA: TGCGCCAGCAGCCCTGCTGGAGTAGAGGAGCTGTTTTTT
CDR3 protein: CASSPAGVEELFF
CDR3 length: 13
D gene: NA
clone size: few
J gene: TRBJ2-2
V gene: TRBV5-1

CDR3 DNA: TGCAGCGTTCCGCAGGGACCTCGCACAGATACGCAGTATTTT
CDR3 protein: CSVPQGPRTDTQYF
CDR3 length: 14
D gene: NA
clone size: many
J gene: TRBJ2-3
V gene: TRBV29-1

CDR3 DNA: TGCAGCGTTGAGTGGACAGGGGGAGGACAAGAGACCCAGTACTTC
CDR3 protein: CSVEWTGGGQETQYF
CDR3 length: 15
D gene: TRBD1
clone size: NA
J gene: TRBJ2-5
V gene: TRBV29-1

CDR3 DNA: TGTGCCAGCTCACGTGCGGAAACGAGGGGGCGGTTCTTGTCGAACACCGGGGAGCTGTTTTTT
CDR3 protein: CASSRAETRGRFLSNTGELFF
CDR3 length: 21
D gene: TRBD1
clone size: many
J gene: TRBJ2-2
V gene: TRBV18

CDR3 DNA: TGTGCCAGCACCCTAGGGAGGAACACTGAAGCTTTCTTT
CDR3 protein: CASTLGRNTEAFF
CDR3 length: 13
D gene: NA
clone size: few
J gene: TRBJ1-1
V gene: TRBV7-8

CDR3 DNA: TGTGCCAGCAGGCGGGCGGGGGCGACCAAGGAGACCCAGTACTTC
CDR3 protein: CASRRAGATKETQYF
CDR3 length: 15
D gene: NA
clone size: few
J gene: TRBJ2-5
V gene: TRBV7-2

CDR3 DNA: TGTGCCAGCAGTTACACGCCATTAAGCGGGGGGTCGGACACTGAAGCTTTCTTT
CDR3 protein: CASSYTPLSGGSDTEAFF
CDR3 length: 18
D gene: NA
clone size: few
J gene: TRBJ1-1
V gene: TRBV6-2/TRBV6-3